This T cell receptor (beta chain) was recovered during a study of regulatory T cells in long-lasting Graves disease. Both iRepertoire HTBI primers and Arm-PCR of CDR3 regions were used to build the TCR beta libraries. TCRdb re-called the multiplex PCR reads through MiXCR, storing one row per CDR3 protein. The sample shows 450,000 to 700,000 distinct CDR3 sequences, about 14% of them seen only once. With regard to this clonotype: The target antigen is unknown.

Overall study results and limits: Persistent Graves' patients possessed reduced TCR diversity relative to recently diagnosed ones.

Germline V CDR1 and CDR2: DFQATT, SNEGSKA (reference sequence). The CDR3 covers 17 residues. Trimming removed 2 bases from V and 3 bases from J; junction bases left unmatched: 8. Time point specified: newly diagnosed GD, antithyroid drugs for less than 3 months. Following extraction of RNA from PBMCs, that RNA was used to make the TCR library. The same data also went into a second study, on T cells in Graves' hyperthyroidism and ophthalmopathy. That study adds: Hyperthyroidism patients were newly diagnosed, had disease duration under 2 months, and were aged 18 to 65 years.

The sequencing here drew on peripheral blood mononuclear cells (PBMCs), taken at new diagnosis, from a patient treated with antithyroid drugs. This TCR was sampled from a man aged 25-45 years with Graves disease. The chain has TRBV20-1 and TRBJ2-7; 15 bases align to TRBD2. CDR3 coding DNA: TGCAGTGCTAGATCGGGACTAGCGGGAGGTTTAGTCTACGAGCAGTACTTC. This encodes CSARSGLAGGLVYEQYF.